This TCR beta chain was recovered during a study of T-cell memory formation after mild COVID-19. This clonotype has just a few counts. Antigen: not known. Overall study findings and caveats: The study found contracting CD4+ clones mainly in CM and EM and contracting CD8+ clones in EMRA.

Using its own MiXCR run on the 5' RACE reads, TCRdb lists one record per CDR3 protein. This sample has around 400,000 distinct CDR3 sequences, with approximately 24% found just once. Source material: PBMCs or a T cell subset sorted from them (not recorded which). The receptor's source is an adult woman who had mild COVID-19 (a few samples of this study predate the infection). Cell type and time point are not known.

This chain's CDR3 is CASSFGLTEETQYF. CDR3 in DNA: TGCGCCAGCAGTTTCGGACTCACGGAAGAGACCCAGTACTTC. The chain has TRBV5-1 and TRBJ2-5; perhaps TRBD2 as D (5 bases). CDR3 length: 14 amino acids. Germline lookup yields CDR1 SGHRS and CDR2 YFSETQ. Trimming stripped 5 bases from V and 3 bases from J, with 14 bases between. Together with reference TRBV5-1 and TRBJ2-5, the CDR3 gives the full variable domain: KAGVTQTPRYLIKTRGQQVTLSCSPISGHRSVSWYQQTPGQGLQFLFEYFSETQRNKGNFPGRFSGRQFSNSRSEMNVSTLELGDSALYLCASSFGLTEETQYFGPGTRLLVL.